This TCR beta chain was found in a study of cytomegalovirus exposure and HLA in healthy donors. Study as a whole: Inside one of the first data releases sat around 86 million unique TCRs taken from HLA-typed donors. Under 90% of roughly 430 genotyped donors fell in the Caucasian-associated ancestry cluster. Broader study findings: There were some 150 TCR beta chains listed as cytomegalovirus-associated. Through in vitro validation, a few CMV-associated chains were shown to be specific for CMV antigens.

The PCR had 60 Vbeta and 13 Jbeta primers. TCRdb keeps only in-frame clones here, not all; method: immunoSEQ multiplex PCR. There are some 150,000 clones in the sample; 80% to 90% occur only once, and about 10% lies in the top ten. CDR1 is SEHNR, CDR2 FQNEAQ, per germline (reference sequence). With V trimmed by 7 bases and J by 7 bases, 13 bases remained unmatched. CDR3 length: 17 amino acids. To note about this clone: What it recognizes is unknown.

This TCR came from a man over 45 in good health and CMV-seropositive. Sequencing was carried out using PBMCs. The chain combines TRBV7-9 with TRBJ2-2, with 12 nucleotides matching TRBD2. CDR3 sequence (DNA): TGTGCCAGCACCAAACTAGCGGGGGGCCCCTCCGGCGGGGAGCTGTTTTTT. Translated: CASTKLAGGPSGGELFF. Full variable domain (outside the CDR3, taken from reference TRBV7-9 and TRBJ2-2): DTGVSQNPRHKITKRGQNVTFRCDPISEHNRLYWYRQTLGQGPEFLTYFQNEAQLEKSRLLSDRFSAERPKGSFSTLEIQRTEQGDSAMYLCASTKLAGGPSGGELFFGEGSRLTVL.